This T cell receptor (beta chain) was obtained from a study of blood T cell repertoires in COVID-19. Profiled with immunoSEQ multiplex PCR; TCRdb holds only in-frame clones, not every one. The sample includes over 250,000 clones, roughly 87% of them seen just once. CDR1 MNHNS and CDR2 SASEGT come from the germline V gene. Unmatched junction bases numbered 5, after V lost 3 bases and J lost 0 bases. The CDR3 consists of 16 residues. This chain links TRBV6-1 with TRBJ1-5; 7 bases map to TRBD1. Specimen: PBMCs or T cells enriched from blood (not recorded which). This receptor was taken from a young woman who had recovered from COVID-19. Here the CDR3 reads CASSDLNRGSNQPQHF. The CDR3, as DNA: TGTGCCAGCAGTGATCTAAACAGGGGTAGCAATCAGCCCCAGCATTTT.